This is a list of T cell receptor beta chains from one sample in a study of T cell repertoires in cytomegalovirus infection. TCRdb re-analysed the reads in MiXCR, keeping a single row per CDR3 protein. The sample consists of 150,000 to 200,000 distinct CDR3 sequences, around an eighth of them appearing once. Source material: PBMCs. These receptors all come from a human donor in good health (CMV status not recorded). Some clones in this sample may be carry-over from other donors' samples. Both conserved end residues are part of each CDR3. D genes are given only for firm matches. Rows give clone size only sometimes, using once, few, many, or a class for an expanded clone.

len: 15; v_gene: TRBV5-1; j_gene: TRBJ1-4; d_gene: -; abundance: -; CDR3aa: CASRSPGQGTEKLFF; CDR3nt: TGCGCCAGCCGTTCCCCCGGACAAGGGACCGAAAAACTGTTTTTT
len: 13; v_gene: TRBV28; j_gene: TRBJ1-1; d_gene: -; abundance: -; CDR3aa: CASSLFRGTEAFF; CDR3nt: TGTGCCAGCAGTTTATTCAGGGGAACTGAAGCTTTCTTT
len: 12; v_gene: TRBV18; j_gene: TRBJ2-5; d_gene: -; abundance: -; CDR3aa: CASSRFGETQYF; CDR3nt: TGTGCCAGCTCCCGGTTCGGAGAGACCCAGTACTTC
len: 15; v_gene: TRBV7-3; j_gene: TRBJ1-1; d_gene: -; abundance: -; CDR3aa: CASSPLGGLNTEAFF; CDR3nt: TGTGCCAGCAGCCCCCTCGGGGGGCTGAACACTGAAGCTTTCTTT
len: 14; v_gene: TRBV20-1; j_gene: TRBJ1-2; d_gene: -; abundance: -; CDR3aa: CSARVGVRGNGYTF; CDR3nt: TGCAGTGCTAGAGTGGGGGTGAGAGGAAATGGCTACACCTTC
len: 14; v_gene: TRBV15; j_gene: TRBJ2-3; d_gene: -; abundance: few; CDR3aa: CATSRVGESDTQYF; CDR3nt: TGTGCCACCAGCAGAGTGGGGGAGTCAGATACGCAGTATTTT
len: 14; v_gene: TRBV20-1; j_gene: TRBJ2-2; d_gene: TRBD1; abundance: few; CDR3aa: CSAGRTGYTGELFF; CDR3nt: TGCAGTGCTGGGAGGACAGGGTACACCGGGGAGCTGTTTTTT
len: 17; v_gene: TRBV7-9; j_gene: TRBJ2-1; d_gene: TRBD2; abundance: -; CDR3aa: CASSLKAGLAIRNEQFF; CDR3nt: TGTGCCAGCAGCCTAAAAGCGGGACTAGCGATCCGTAATGAGCAGTTCTTC
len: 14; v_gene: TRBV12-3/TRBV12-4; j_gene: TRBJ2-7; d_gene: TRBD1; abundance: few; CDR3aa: CASSFSGQAIEQYF; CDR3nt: TGTGCCAGCAGTTTCTCGGGACAGGCTATAGAGCAGTACTTC
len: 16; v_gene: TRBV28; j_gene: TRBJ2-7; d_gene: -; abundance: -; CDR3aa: CASSYGAGDGSYEQYF; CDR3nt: TGTGCCAGCAGTTACGGGGCGGGTGACGGCTCCTACGAGCAGTACTTC
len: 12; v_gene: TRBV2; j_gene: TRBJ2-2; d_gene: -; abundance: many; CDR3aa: CASLANTGELFF; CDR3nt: TGTGCCAGCTTGGCCAACACCGGGGAGCTGTTTTTT
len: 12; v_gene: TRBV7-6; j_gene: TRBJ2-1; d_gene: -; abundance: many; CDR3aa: CASSRNHNEQFF; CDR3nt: TGTGCCAGCAGTCGAAATCACAATGAGCAGTTCTTC
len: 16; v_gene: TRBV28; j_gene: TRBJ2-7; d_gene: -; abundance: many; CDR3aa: CASSLYPGSGRYEQYF; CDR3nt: TGTGCCAGCAGTTTATACCCGGGGTCAGGGAGGTACGAGCAGTACTTC
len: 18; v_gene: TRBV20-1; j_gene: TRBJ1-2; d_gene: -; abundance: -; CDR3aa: CSARVGGNPGPSIYGYTF; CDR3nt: TGCAGTGCTAGAGTCGGGGGGAACCCTGGACCGTCCATTTATGGCTACACCTTC
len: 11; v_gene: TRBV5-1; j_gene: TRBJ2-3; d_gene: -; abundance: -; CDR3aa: CASRSTDTQYF; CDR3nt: TGCGCCAGCAGAAGCACAGATACGCAGTATTTT
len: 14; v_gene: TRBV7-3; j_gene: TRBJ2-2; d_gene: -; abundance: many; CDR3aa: CASSLKGGTGELFF; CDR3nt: TGTGCCAGCAGCTTAAAGGGCGGGACCGGGGAGCTGTTTTTT
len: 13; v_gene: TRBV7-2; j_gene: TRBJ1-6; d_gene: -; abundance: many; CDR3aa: CASSPRVNSPLHF; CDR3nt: TGTGCCAGCAGCCCGAGAGTGAATTCACCCCTCCACTTT
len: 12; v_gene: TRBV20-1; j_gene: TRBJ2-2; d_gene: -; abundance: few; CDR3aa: CSARGNTGELFF; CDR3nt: TGCAGTGCTAGAGGGAACACCGGGGAGCTGTTTTTT
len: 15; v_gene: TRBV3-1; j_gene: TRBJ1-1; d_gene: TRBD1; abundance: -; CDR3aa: CASSPFTRTGPEAFF; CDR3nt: TGTGCCAGCAGCCCTTTTACCCGGACAGGGCCTGAAGCTTTCTTT
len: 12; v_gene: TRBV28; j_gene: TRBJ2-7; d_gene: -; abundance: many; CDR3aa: CASSLKGYEQYF; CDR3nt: TGTGCCAGCAGTTTAAAGGGTTACGAGCAGTACTTC